A single sample is the source of the 30 T cell receptor beta chains below, sequenced in a study of early T cells in non-severe SARS-CoV-2 infection. A single record per CDR3 protein comes from TCRdb applying MiXCR to the 5' RACE reads. The table includes about 40,000 distinct CDR3 sequences, about 5.3% detected once. The sample in question was whole blood, obtained at baseline. The receptors stem from an adult who was a healthcare worker with PCR-confirmed SARS-CoV-2 infection or an uninfected control (not recorded which).

This clonotype was found many times. This rearrangement joins TRBV18 to TRBJ2-7, with no clear D. The V and J ends lost 0 bases and 1 base respectively, with 7 bases between them. This CDR3 spans 14 amino acids. CDR1 is KGHSH, CDR2 LQKENI, per germline. The CDR3 DNA is TGTGCCAGCTCACCACCCGTCAGGTCCTACGAGCAGTACTTC. This gives the protein CASSPPVRSYEQYF.

This clonotype appeared many times. The chain recombines TRBV4-3 with TRBJ2-5; 13 nucleotides agree with TRBD2. CDR3 length: 16 residues. The J segment lost 5 bases and the V segment lost 2 bases, leaving 5 bases of the junction unmatched. The germline CDR1 and CDR2 sequences are LGHNA and YSLEER. CDR3 protein: CASSQRLAGGMETQYF. The DNA for the CDR3 is TGCGCCAGCAGCCAACGACTAGCGGGAGGAATGGAGACCCAGTACTTC.

V is TRBV27 and J is TRBJ2-1; D may be TRBD2 (7 bases). The CDR3 covers 16 residues. CDR1 and CDR2 (germline): MNHEY, SMNVEV (reference sequence). V dropped 1 base and J dropped 5 bases, with 15 bases sitting between them. CDR3 residues: CASSLYGGRGHNEQFF. CDR3 in DNA: TGTGCCAGCAGTTTATATGGGGGGCGGGGGCACAATGAGCAGTTCTTC.

At least ten counts were recorded for this clonotype. The chain combines TRBV5-1 with TRBJ1-6; no reliable D call. The CDR3 has 14 residues. Germline V gene sequence: CDR1 SGHRS, CDR2 YFSETQ. Trimming removed 1 base at V and 10 bases at J, with 12 bases between. The CDR3 DNA is TGCGCCAGCAGCTTGTCGGACCAAGGGTCACCCCTCCACTTT. Encoded protein: CASSLSDQGSPLHF.

This clonotype occurred many times. This chain uses TRBV19 with TRBJ2-1; 11 nucleotides line up with TRBD2. Germline CDR1 is LNHDA and CDR2 is SQIVND (reference sequence). The CDR3 is 16 amino acids. V lost 7 bases to trimming and J lost 7 bases; unmatched junction nucleotides: 12. CDR3 residues: CASIKTSGKNRNEQFF. The DNA of the CDR3 is TGTGCCAGTATAAAGACTAGCGGGAAGAATCGGAATGAGCAGTTCTTC.

This clonotype was observed at least ten times. The chain recombines TRBV4-1 with TRBJ1-5; TRBD1 matches at 9 bases. Germline trimming cut 4 bases from V and 6 bases from J; bases unmatched to any gene: 4. The length of the CDR3 is 14 residues. Germline CDR1 MGHRA, CDR2 YSYEKL. In DNA, the CDR3 is TGCGCCAGCAGCCCCGGGACAGGGCTTCAGCCCCAGCATTTT. Translated, it gives CASSPGTGLQPQHF.

The chain employs TRBV28 and TRBJ1-6, with D perhaps TRBD1 (5 bases). The germline V and J ends were trimmed by 10 bases and 0 bases, with 13 bases remaining between them. CDR1 and CDR2 from the germline V gene are MDHEN and SYDVKM. This CDR3 region has 15 residues. The CDR3 nucleotides read TGTGCCACCCTATGGACAATCTCCTATAATTCACCCCTCCACTTT. Translation gives CATLWTISYNSPLHF.

V usage is TRBV6-2 or TRBV6-3 and J usage is TRBJ1-5; D uncertain. The CDR3 sequence is 15 residues long. V dropped 3 bases and J dropped 3 bases, with 12 bases sitting between them. Germline loops: CDR1 MNHEY, CDR2 SVGEGT. The CDR3 nucleotides are TGTGCCAGCAGTTATGGGCAATCCCTCAATCAGCCCCAGCATTTT. Translated: CASSYGQSLNQPQHF.

The V call is TRBV7-8, the J call TRBJ1-5, with D perhaps matching TRBD1 (6 bases). Germline V gives CDR1 SGHVS, CDR2 FQNEAQ. Trimming left V 5 bases short and J 6 bases short, with 11 bases between. The CDR3 extends over 13 amino acids. The CDR3 sequence is CASSGTLSQPQHF. The CDR3 nucleotides are TGTGCCAGCAGCGGGACACTCAGTCAGCCCCAGCATTTT.

CDR3 protein: CASSFTSGRARELFF. The CDR3 nucleotides are TGCGCCAGCAGCTTTACTAGCGGGAGGGCCCGGGAGCTGTTTTTT. The genes are TRBV4-3 and TRBJ2-2; 13 bases match TRBD2. J lost 9 bases, V lost 5 bases, and 6 bases had no gene match. Germline V lookup: CDR1 LGHNA, CDR2 YSLEER. The CDR3 loop spans 15 amino acids.

The table lists this clonotype with many counts. The V call is TRBV20-1, the J call TRBJ2-1, with D maybe TRBD1 (5 bases). CDR1 is DFQATT, CDR2 SNEGSKA, per germline (reference sequence). With 0 bases removed from V and 7 bases from J, the gap between germline ends came to 13 bases. This CDR3 spans 14 amino acids. CDR3 sequence (DNA): TGCAGTGCTAGAGACAGGGCTTTGGGAAATGAGCAGTTCTTC. It specifies CSARDRALGNEQFF.

The chain is built from TRBV7-2 and TRBJ1-1; 7 positions match TRBD1. With V trimmed by 6 bases and J by 3 bases, 7 bases remained unmatched. The CDR3 contains 14 residues. Germline loops: CDR1 SGHTA, CDR2 FQGNSA. The CDR3, as DNA: TGTGCCAGCAGGGCACAGGGGTCGGACACTGAAGCTTTCTTT. It encodes CASRAQGSDTEAFF.

Of note for this clonotype: This may come from a read error, since a much larger clone is one base off. The rearrangement uses TRBV7-6 and TRBJ2-5; either TRBD1 or TRBD2 may supply D (6 bases each). Germline-derived CDR1 and CDR2 are SGHVS and FNYEAQ. This CDR3 contains 16 residues. CDR3 sequence reads: CASGLALGGPQETQYF. Here the CDR3 DNA reads TGTGCCAGCGGCTTAGCGCTTGGGGGGCCTCAAGAGACCCAGTACTTC.

There are many counts of this clonotype. The rearrangement joins TRBV5-4 to TRBJ2-3; 9 nucleotides match TRBD2. Germline V lookup: CDR1 SGHNT, CDR2 YYREEE (reference sequence). The CDR3 runs 14 residues. Trimming took 4 bases from V and 6 from J; bases not matched to a gene: 6. In DNA form, the CDR3 reads TGTGCCAGCAGCCGGGGACTAGCTATCGATACGCAGTATTTT. As protein: CASSRGLAIDTQYF.

In this sample, this clonotype turned up many times. CDR3 coding DNA: TGTGCCAGCAGTTCCACCCCGACAGGGAGAAGGAATGGCTACACCTTC. Translating it yields CASSSTPTGRRNGYTF. The chain couples TRBV6-5 to TRBJ1-2, with TRBD1 matching 7 bases. In germline, CDR1 is MNHEY, CDR2 SVGAGI. The CDR3 is 16 residues long. Unmatched junction bases numbered 14, after V lost 4 bases and J lost 6 bases.

This clonotype has at least ten counts. The chain combines TRBV10-2 with TRBJ1-5; no clear D. The CDR3 is 14 amino acids. Germline V gives CDR1 WSHSY, CDR2 SAAADI. V shed 4 bases and J shed 3 bases, with 10 bases lying between them. The CDR3, as DNA: TGCGCCAGCAGTGCGGGGTCAAACAATCAGCCCCAGCATTTT. This encodes CASSAGSNNQPQHF.

This clonotype occurred many times. The CDR3 sequence: CSAQNRGTANEKLFF. CDR3 in DNA: TGCAGTGCTCAGAACAGGGGAACGGCTAATGAAAAACTGTTTTTT. V is TRBV20-1 and J is TRBJ1-4; 7 positions match TRBD1. With V trimmed by 5 bases and J by 3 bases, 9 bases remained unmatched. This CDR3 contains 15 residues. Germline CDR1 and CDR2: DFQATT and SNEGSKA (reference sequence).

This clonotype has a count of ten or more. The chain joins TRBV28 to TRBJ2-2; TRBD1 matches 9 bases. Germline V gene lookup returns CDR1 MDHEN and CDR2 SYDVKM. The CDR3 contains 16 residues. After removal of 6 bases from V and 7 bases from J, the junction contained 12 bases not matched to a gene. The CDR3, as DNA: TGTGCCAGCAGCAGGGCCGGGACAGGGTACAGCGGGGAGCTGTTTTTT. It specifies CASSRAGTGYSGELFF.

J is TRBJ2-3 and V is TRBV20-1, with D perhaps matching TRBD2 (6 bases). Trimming took 0 bases from V and 0 from J, leaving 13 bases between them. Germline-derived CDR1 and CDR2 are DFQATT and SNEGSKA (reference sequence). The CDR3 extends over 16 amino acids. The DNA for the CDR3 is TGCAGTGCTAGAGATATGCAGCGGGCCAGCACAGATACGCAGTATTTT. It encodes CSARDMQRASTDTQYF.

The CDR3 protein is CASSSGLAGADTQYF. The DNA of the CDR3 is TGTGCCAGCAGCTCCGGACTAGCGGGAGCGGATACGCAGTATTTT. This chain connects TRBV7-2 to TRBJ2-3, with TRBD2 matching over 13 bases. This CDR3 has 15 amino acids. Germline V gene sequence: CDR1 SGHTA, CDR2 FQGNSA. V dropped 4 bases and J dropped 6; count of bases not matched to a gene: 4.

This clonotype was seen at least ten times. The J gene is TRBJ2-5, the V gene TRBV12-3 or TRBV12-4, with 7 bases fitting TRBD1. The CDR3 covers 14 residues. Trimming cost V 4 bases and J 10 bases; bases outside gene matches: 12. CDR3: CASSSSVQPGGQYF. In nucleotides, the CDR3 is TGTGCCAGCAGTTCGTCGGTACAGCCAGGGGGCCAGTACTTC.

This clonotype was seen a few times. The chain is built from TRBV5-1 and TRBJ2-5; D call uncertain. This CDR3 contains 13 residues. CDR1 and CDR2 (germline): SGHRS, YFSETQ. Trimming cost V 1 base and J 4 bases, with 8 bases left between them. Here the CDR3 reads CASSLTEPETQYF. CDR3 nucleotide sequence: TGCGCCAGCAGCTTGACAGAACCAGAGACCCAGTACTTC.

This clonotype is deemed medium-sized. This sequence joins TRBV20-1 and TRBJ2-1, with TRBD2 as a possible D gene (7 bases). The V gene's germline CDR1 is DFQATT and CDR2 SNEGSKA (reference sequence). The V end lost 6 bases, the J end lost 9 bases, and 12 bases lay between the germline ends. This CDR3 is 11 amino acids long. The CDR3 here is CSATRGGEQFF. CDR3 coding DNA: TGCAGTGCAACTAGGGGGGGTGAGCAGTTCTTC.

This clonotype was counted ten times or more. V usage is TRBV9 and J usage is TRBJ2-7; 11 bases agree with TRBD2. The CDR3 sequence is 13 residues long. The germline V gene has CDR1 SGDLS and CDR2 YYNGEE. The V gene end was trimmed by 2 bases and the J gene end by 5 bases; junction bases not matched to a gene: 0. In DNA form, the CDR3 reads TGTGCCAGCAGCGTGGGACTAGCGGACGAGCAGTACTTC. This translates into CASSVGLADEQYF.

In the case of this clonotype: At one end, the junction sequence differs from germline, possibly due to a read error. The chain carries TRBV24-1 and TRBJ2-2; possibly TRBD1 for D (6 bases). The CDR3 covers 14 residues. CDR1 is KGHDR, CDR2 SFDVKD, per germline. The CDR3 here is CAASGGQLTGELFF. The CDR3 region has the DNA TGTGCCGCCAGTGGAGGACAGCTCACCGGGGAGCTGTTTTTT.

This clonotype was found many times. This chain links TRBV7-9 with TRBJ2-2, with TRBD1 identical over 8 bases. The V segment lost 6 bases and the J segment 3 bases; nucleotides outside the gene matches: 9. CDR1 is SEHNR and CDR2 is FQNEAQ in the germline V gene (reference sequence). This CDR3 has 16 amino acids. The CDR3 DNA reads as TGTGCCAGCAGTTCGACCCAGGGGGCCGACACCGGGGAGCTGTTTTTT. This codes for CASSSTQGADTGELFF.

This clonotype has at least ten counts. The chain links TRBV19 to TRBJ2-1; TRBD2 aligns across 9 bases. Germline-derived CDR1 and CDR2 are LNHDA and SQIVND (reference sequence). With 4 bases clipped from V and 0 bases from J, the junction kept 4 bases outside the gene matches. The CDR3 runs 16 residues. The chain's CDR3 is CASSRSGRSSYNEQFF. The CDR3 bases are TGTGCCAGTAGTAGGAGCGGGAGGAGCTCCTACAATGAGCAGTTCTTC.

There are many counts of this clonotype. The chain carries TRBV28 and TRBJ2-7; D uncertain. The CDR3 extends over 13 amino acids. Germline assignment: CDR1 MDHEN and CDR2 SYDVKM. V lost 6 bases and J 3 bases, leaving 12 bases between the germline ends. The CDR3: CASRGWADYEQYV. The DNA for the CDR3 is TGTGCCAGCAGGGGGTGGGCCGACTACGAGCAGTACGTC.

This clonotype was recorded at least ten times. This chain uses TRBV15 with TRBJ2-7; 13 nucleotides agree with TRBD2. After removal of 3 bases from V and 6 bases from J, the junction contained 8 bases not matched to a gene. CDR1 LNHNV and CDR2 YYDKDF come from the germline V gene (reference sequence). The CDR3 runs 16 residues. The CDR3 loop reads CATSRTPGLAGSEQYF. CDR3 coding DNA: TGTGCCACCAGCAGGACGCCGGGACTAGCGGGATCCGAGCAGTACTTC.

CDR3 in DNA: TGTGCCTGGAGTCAGAGGTACGAGCAGTACTTC. Translation: CAWSQRYEQYF. This chain connects TRBV30 to TRBJ2-7; D uncertain. CDR3 length: 11 amino acids. The germline V gene encodes CDR1 GTSNPN and CDR2 SVGIG (reference sequence). Trimming took 2 bases from V and 4 from J, leaving 6 bases between them.